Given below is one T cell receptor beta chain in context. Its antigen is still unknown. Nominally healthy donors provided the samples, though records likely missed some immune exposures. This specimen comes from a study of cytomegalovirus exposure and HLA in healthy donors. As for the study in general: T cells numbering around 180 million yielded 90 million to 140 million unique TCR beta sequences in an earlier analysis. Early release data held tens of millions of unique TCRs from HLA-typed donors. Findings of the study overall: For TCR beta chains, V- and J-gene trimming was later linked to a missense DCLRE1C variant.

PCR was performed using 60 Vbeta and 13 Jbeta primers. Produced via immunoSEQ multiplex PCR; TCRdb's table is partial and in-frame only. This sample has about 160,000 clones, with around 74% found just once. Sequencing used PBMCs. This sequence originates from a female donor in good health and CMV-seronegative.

The CDR3 DNA follows: TGTGCCAGCAGCGTAGAGGGACTAGGCCTCCATGAGCAGTTCTTC. Its translation: CASSVEGLGLHEQFF. This chain links TRBV9 with TRBJ2-1, with TRBD2 matching over 8 bases. The V segment lost 0 bases and the J segment 8 bases; nucleotides outside the gene matches: 7. Germline V CDR1 and CDR2: SGDLS, YYNGEE. This CDR3 is 15 amino acids long.